This TCR beta chain was profiled in a study of blood T cell repertoires in COVID-19. Study context: T cells, B-cell-depleted T cells, or PBMCs supplied cDNA or gDNA.

Germline V gene data show CDR1 as MDHEN and CDR2 as SYDVKM. CDR3 length: 15 residues. V lost 10 bases and J lost 4; bases outside the gene matches: 15. In this sample, this clone turned up once. Sequenced by immunoSEQ multiplex PCR; TCRdb stores in-frame clones only, minus some. The sample lists roughly 350,000 clones; about 87% were seen once. This receptor was obtained from a woman under 40 with COVID-19, enrolled during active disease. The sample was peripheral blood. The chain employs TRBV28 and TRBJ1-2; 7 bases agree with TRBD1. CDR3 protein: CATEGRAGTVYGYTF. The CDR3 DNA is TGTGCCACCGAAGGACGCGCCGGGACAGTCTATGGCTACACCTTC.